This record looks at one T cell receptor beta chain sequence and its context. Its antigen target is currently unknown. Per-base qualities were not stored, and no clone one base away is much larger. This entry is derived from a study of OX40 agonist ivuxolimab in advanced cancers. In terms of the full investigation: Ivuxolimab, which targeted the costimulatory receptor OX40 (CD134), was an agonistic, fully human IgG2 monoclonal antibody. The point of sequencing TCRbeta in the periphery was to test whether ivuxolimab changed TCR sequence diversity and drove clonal T-cell expansion. Intravenous ivuxolimab was administered to patients every 2 weeks at six dose levels: 0.01, 0.1, 0.3, 1.5, 3 and 10 mg/kg. Three dose-escalation patients achieved partial responses, one with hepatocellular carcinoma and two with cutaneous melanoma. Prior anti-PD-1, anti-PD-L1 or anti-CTLA-4 therapy was permitted, and 30% to 45% of dose-escalation patients had received checkpoint inhibitors. The dose-escalation cohort was roughly 87% male with a mean age of around 62 years, ranging from about 23 to 85. Among the roughly 52 dose-escalation patients, about 19 had hepatocellular carcinoma, approximately 15 melanoma, 9 renal cell carcinoma and 9 head and neck cancer. The paper covers the monotherapy dose-escalation part of the phase I ivuxolimab trial, which included N ≈ 57 patients. Overall study outcomes, separate from this receptor: The antigen specificity of the clonally expanded peripheral T cells was not determined. Low levels of normalized T-cell clonal expansion were also seen in some patients who did not respond. At doses of 0.1 to 3.0 mg/kg, clonal expansion of both CD4+ and CD8+ T cells in blood was seen between baseline and week 6. Partial responders in the 0.1-3.0 mg/kg groups had among the lowest normalized peripheral clonal expansion, especially among CD8+ T cells. After ivuxolimab, expanded clones were on average more numerous among CD8+ T cells than among CD4+ T cells.

Trimming leaves V shorter by 2 bases and J shorter by 5 bases, with the junction holding 0 bases beyond the gene matches. The CDR1 and CDR2 encoded by the germline V gene are KGHSH and LQKENI. From cysteine to phenylalanine, the CDR3 is 13 amino acids long. Left in the record is the CDR3 DNA by itself, 39 bases read in frame from the first base. Patients with autoimmune disease history or receiving systemic immunosuppression were excluded from the trial. Peripheral blood for TCR sequencing was collected from all dose cohorts at baseline, on cycle 4 day 1, and on cycle 7 day 1. The samples were drawn from a first-in-human, open-label, multicenter phase I dose-escalation trial of ivuxolimab. Adults with locally advanced or metastatic melanoma, renal cell, hepatocellular, or head and neck squamous cell carcinoma were enrolled in the trial. Before TCR sequencing, CD4+ and CD8+ T cells were separately sorted from peripheral blood.

To sequence the TCRbeta CDR3 region, genomic DNA was isolated from the sorted cells. The immunoSEQ Assay was used for sequencing of TCRbeta CDR3 regions. The clones in this table, taken by TCRdb from immuneACCESS, are in-frame only. Not every clone is retained; where verified, under half of the shortfall comes from an unresolved V gene, and the cause of the rest is unknown. Present in this sample are about 70,000 clones, approximately 89% of which were seen just once. Jointly, the top ten make up roughly 1% of the sample. The sample was CD4+ or CD8+ T cells sorted from blood, taken in a trial of the OX40 agonist ivuxolimab. This TCR was sampled from an adult with an advanced solid tumor such as melanoma, head and neck, liver or kidney cancer. The chain is encoded by TRBV18 joined to TRBJ2-4, with TRBD2 identical over 7 junction bases. The CDR3 is CASSPGGENIQYF. The sequenced DNA is TGTGCCAGCTCACCAGGGGGGGAAAACATTCAGTACTTC.